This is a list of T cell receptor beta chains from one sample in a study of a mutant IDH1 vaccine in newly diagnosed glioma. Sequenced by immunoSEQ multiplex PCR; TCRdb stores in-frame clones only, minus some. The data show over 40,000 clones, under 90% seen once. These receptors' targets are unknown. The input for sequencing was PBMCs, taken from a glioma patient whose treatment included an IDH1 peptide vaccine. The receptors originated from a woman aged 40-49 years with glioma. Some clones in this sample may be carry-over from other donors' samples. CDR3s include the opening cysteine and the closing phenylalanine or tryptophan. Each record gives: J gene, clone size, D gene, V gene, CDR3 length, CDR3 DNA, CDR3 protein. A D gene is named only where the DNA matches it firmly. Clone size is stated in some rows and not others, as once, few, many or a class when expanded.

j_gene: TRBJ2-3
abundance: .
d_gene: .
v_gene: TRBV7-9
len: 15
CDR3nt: TGTGCCAGCAGCGGTCTGGTGGACCTCACAGATACGCAGTATTTT
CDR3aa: CASSGLVDLTDTQYF

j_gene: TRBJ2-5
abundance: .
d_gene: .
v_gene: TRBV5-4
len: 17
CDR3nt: TGTGCCAGCAGCTACCAAAGGGGGTCCCTTCACGTAGAGACCCAGTACTTC
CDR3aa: CASSYQRGSLHVETQYF

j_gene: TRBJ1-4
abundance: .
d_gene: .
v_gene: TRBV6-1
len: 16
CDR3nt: TGTGCCAGCAGTGAACCCAGGGTGTTAAGTAATGAAAAACTGTTTTTT
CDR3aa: CASSEPRVLSNEKLFF

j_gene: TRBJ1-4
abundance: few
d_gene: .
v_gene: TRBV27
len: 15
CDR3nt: TGTGCCAGCAAGAGCCCAGGGAGTATCAATGAAAAACTGTTTTTT
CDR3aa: CASKSPGSINEKLFF

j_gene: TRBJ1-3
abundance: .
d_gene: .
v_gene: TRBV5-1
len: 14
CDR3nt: TGCGCCAGCAGCCAGGGCTCCGCTGGAAACACCATATATTTT
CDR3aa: CASSQGSAGNTIYF

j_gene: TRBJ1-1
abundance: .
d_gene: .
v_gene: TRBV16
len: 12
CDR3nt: TGTGCCAGCAGCCATAATGAGGGAGGAGCTTTCTTT
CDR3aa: CASSHNEGGAFF

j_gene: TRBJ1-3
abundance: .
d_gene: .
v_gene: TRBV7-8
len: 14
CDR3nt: TGTGCCAGCAGACAACAGGACTCTGGAAACACCATATATTTT
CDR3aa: CASRQQDSGNTIYF

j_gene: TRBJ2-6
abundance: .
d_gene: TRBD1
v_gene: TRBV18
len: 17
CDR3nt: TGTGCCAGCTCACCGGGACAGCCGGCCTCTGGGGCCAACGTCCTGACTTTC
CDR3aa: CASSPGQPASGANVLTF

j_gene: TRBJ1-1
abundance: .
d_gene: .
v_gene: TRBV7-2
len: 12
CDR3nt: TGTGCCAGCAGCCGGGGAGCAGCTGAAGCTTTCTTT
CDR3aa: CASSRGAAEAFF

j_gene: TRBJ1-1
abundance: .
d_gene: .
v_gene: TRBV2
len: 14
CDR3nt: TGTGCCAGCAGTGAAGGCGTAGGGTCCACTGAAGCTTTCTTT
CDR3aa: CASSEGVGSTEAFF

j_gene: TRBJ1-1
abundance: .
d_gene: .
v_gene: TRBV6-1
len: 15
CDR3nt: TGTGCCAGCAGTGAATTATCGGGGGCAGGGACTGAAGCTTTCTTT
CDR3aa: CASSELSGAGTEAFF

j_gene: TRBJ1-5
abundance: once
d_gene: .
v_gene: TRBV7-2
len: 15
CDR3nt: TGTGCCAGCAGCCCTAGCGGCGGGGGCAATCAGCCCCAGCATTTT
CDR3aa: CASSPSGGGNQPQHF

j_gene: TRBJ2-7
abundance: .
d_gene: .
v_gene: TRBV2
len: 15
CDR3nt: TGTGCCAGCAGTACCGGGGGCGGGGGTAATTACGAGCAGTACTTC
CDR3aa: CASSTGGGGNYEQYF

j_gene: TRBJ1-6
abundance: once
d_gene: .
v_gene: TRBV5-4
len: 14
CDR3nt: TGTGCCAGCAGCTTGGCGGGGACGTATTCACCCCTCCACTTT
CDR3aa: CASSLAGTYSPLHF

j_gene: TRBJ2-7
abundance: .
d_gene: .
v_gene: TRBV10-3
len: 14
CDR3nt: TGTGCCATCACCGATGGCATCCGTTCCTACGAGCAGTACTTC
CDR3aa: CAITDGIRSYEQYF

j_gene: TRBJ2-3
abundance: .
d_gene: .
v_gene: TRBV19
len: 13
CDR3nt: TGTGCCAGTAAGGACAGATCCACAGATACGCAGTATTTT
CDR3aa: CASKDRSTDTQYF